The 20 T cell receptor beta chains reported below all come from one sample, sequenced in a study of OX40 agonist ivuxolimab in advanced cancers. This table comes from immunoSEQ multiplex PCR, and its TCRdb copy is limited to in-frame clones, with some not included. Of 65,000 to 85,000 clones in the sample, roughly 80% were seen once. This specimen was CD4+ or CD8+ T cells sorted from blood, taken in a trial of the OX40 agonist ivuxolimab. These receptors originate from an adult with an advanced solid tumor such as melanoma, head and neck, liver or kidney cancer.

The J gene is TRBJ1-2, the V gene TRBV30, with D unclear. CDR1 and CDR2 from the germline V gene are GTSNPN and SVGIG (reference sequence). V shed 0 bases and J shed 8 bases, with 16 bases lying between them. The length of the CDR3 is 14 residues. The chain's CDR3 is CAWSVLRGREGYTF. The CDR3 nucleotides are TGTGCCTGGAGTGTACTCCGGGGTCGCGAGGGCTACACCTTC.

The chain links TRBV29-1 to TRBJ1-1; no clear D gene. Per germline, CDR1 SQVTM and CDR2 ANQGSEA. V lost 4 bases, J lost 3 bases, and 12 bases lay in between. There are 13 residues in the CDR3. The CDR3 bases are TGCAGCGTTGGAAGAGGGCGCGACACTGAAGCTTTCTTT. Amino acid sequence: CSVGRGRDTEAFF.

The CDR3 nucleotides are TGTGCCAGCAGCTTGAATCGGGAGTTGGGGGGCACAGATACGCAGTATTTT. Protein product: CASSLNRELGGTDTQYF. V gene TRBV13 combines with J gene TRBJ2-3; D may be TRBD2 (6 bases). CDR1 and CDR2 (germline): PRHDT, FYEKMQ (reference sequence). The CDR3 is 17 amino acids. V was cut by 3 bases and J by 1 base, with 17 bases left in between.

The chain employs TRBV7-2 and TRBJ1-5; D may be TRBD1 (5 bases). The germline CDR1 and CDR2 sequences are SGHTA and FQGNSA. With 9 bases removed from V and 7 bases from J, the gap between germline ends came to 13 bases. CDR3 length: 12 amino acids. CDR3 protein: CASSVRDQPQHF. As DNA, the CDR3 is TGTGCCAGTAGTGTCAGGGACCAGCCCCAGCATTTT.

There are a few counts of this clone. The V gene is TRBV5-1, the J gene TRBJ1-4, with D uncertain. V lost 0 bases to trimming and J lost 4 bases, with 7 bases between them. From germline, CDR1 is SGHRS and CDR2 YFSETQ. This CDR3 contains 14 residues. The CDR3 sequence: CASSLEQFNEKLFF. CDR3 nucleotides: TGCGCCAGCAGCTTGGAACAGTTTAATGAAAAACTGTTTTTT.

The chain combines TRBV7-3 with TRBJ2-5, with 13 positions matching TRBD2. Losses at the gene ends were 5 bases for V and 1 base for J; bases not matched to a gene: 4. Germline V gene lookup returns CDR1 SGHTA and CDR2 FQGTGA. This CDR3 spans 16 amino acids. CDR3 bases: TGTGCCAGCAGCGAGGGACTAGCGGGGATCCAAGAGACCCAGTACTTC. This sequence encodes CASSEGLAGIQETQYF.

V and J are TRBV19 and TRBJ2-3, with 14 bases fitting TRBD2. The CDR3 loop spans 18 amino acids. V shed 5 bases and J 2 bases; nucleotides not matched to a gene: 9. Germline lookup yields CDR1 LNHDA and CDR2 SQIVND (reference sequence). The chain's CDR3 is CASSPYGTSGSLTDTQYF. In DNA form, the CDR3 reads TGTGCCAGTAGTCCATATGGGACTAGCGGGAGTCTCACAGATACGCAGTATTTT. The full variable domain, completed using reference TRBV19 and TRBJ2-3, is DGGITQSPKYLFRKEGQNVTLSCEQNLNHDAMYWYRQDPGQGLRLIYYSQIVNDFQKGDIAEGYSVSREKKESFPLTVTSAQKNPTAFYLCASSPYGTSGSLTDTQYFGPGTRLTVL.

The J gene is TRBJ2-2, the V gene TRBV19; D unresolved. The CDR3 covers 13 residues. Trimming took off 2 bases at V and 4 bases at J, with 5 bases between the two ends. CDR1 LNHDA and CDR2 SQIVND come from the germline V gene (reference sequence). CDR3 in DNA: TGTGCCAGTAGTATACACATCACCGGGGAGCTGTTTTTT. Translated: CASSIHITGELFF. Variable domain in full (rest from reference TRBV19 and TRBJ2-2): DGGITQSPKYLFRKEGQNVTLSCEQNLNHDAMYWYRQDPGQGLRLIYYSQIVNDFQKGDIAEGYSVSREKKESFPLTVTSAQKNPTAFYLCASSIHITGELFFGEGSRLTVL.

V and J are TRBV27 and TRBJ2-7; 11 bases are a match to TRBD2. V lost 5 bases, J lost 3 bases, and 15 bases stayed unmatched. The length of the CDR3 is 18 residues. From germline, CDR1 is MNHEY and CDR2 SMNVEV (reference sequence). CDR3 bases: TGTGCCAGCAGTGACAGACTAGCGGGATCTAGTCGTTACTACGAGCAGTACTTC. It is translated as CASSDRLAGSSRYYEQYF.

In its sample, this clone was seen once. V and J are TRBV6-5 and TRBJ2-5; 8 bases match TRBD2. Looked up from germline, CDR1 is MNHEY and CDR2 is SVGAGI. V was pared by 5 bases and J by 3 bases, with 5 bases of the junction left unmatched. The CDR3 loop spans 14 amino acids. The CDR3, as DNA: TGTGCCAGCAGTCAACTTAGCGGGGAAGAGACCCAGTACTTC. Its protein product is CASSQLSGEETQYF.

This chain links TRBV9 with TRBJ2-7; 8 nucleotides match TRBD2. The CDR3 has 14 amino acids. Per the germline V gene, CDR1 is SGDLS and CDR2 is YYNGEE. The ends lost 0 bases at V and 5 bases at J; junction bases unmatched: 4. CDR3 in DNA: TGTGCCAGCAGCGTAGTGTCCGGGGGGGACGAGCAGTACTTC. Translated, it gives CASSVVSGGDEQYF.

V usage is TRBV5-4 and J usage is TRBJ2-5, with 9 nucleotides matching TRBD2. Germline V gene data show CDR1 as SGHNT and CDR2 as YYREEE (reference sequence). This CDR3 spans 15 amino acids. With V trimmed by 4 bases and J by 4 bases, 8 bases remained unmatched. The CDR3 reads CASSPSGALGETQYF. DNA of the CDR3: TGTGCCAGCAGCCCTAGCGGGGCATTGGGAGAGACCCAGTACTTC.

This clone was found a few times. The chain combines TRBV19 with TRBJ1-1, with no clear D. The CDR3 is made up of 15 amino acids. CDR1 is LNHDA and CDR2 is SQIVND in the germline V gene (reference sequence). V lost 5 bases to trimming and J lost 6 bases, with 19 bases between them. CDR3 region: CASSSDTWGWAEAFF. The CDR3 DNA follows: TGTGCCAGTAGTTCCGATACATGGGGTTGGGCTGAAGCTTTCTTT.

V is TRBV2 and J is TRBJ2-5; D not resolved. The germline V and J ends were trimmed by 1 base and 5 bases, with 2 bases remaining between them. Per germline, CDR1 SNHLY and CDR2 FYNNEI. There are 11 residues in the CDR3. CDR3 in DNA: TGTGCCAGCAGTGAAGTGGAGACCCAGTACTTC. Amino acid sequence: CASSEVETQYF.

The chain employs TRBV2 and TRBJ1-6, with unresolved D. The ends were cut back, 4 bases at V and 8 bases at J, with 21 bases in the middle. There are 17 residues in the CDR3. Germline loops: CDR1 SNHLY, CDR2 FYNNEI. CDR3 sequence reads: CASSVIPIGLRDSPLHF. CDR3 nucleotides: TGTGCCAGCAGTGTCATTCCTATAGGGCTGCGGGATTCACCCCTCCACTTT.

The rearrangement joins TRBV7-8 to TRBJ2-2; the D is unclear. CDR3 length: 19 amino acids. Between the trimmed V and J ends, which lost 2 bases and 5 bases, there was a span of 24 bases. Germline lookup yields CDR1 SGHVS and CDR2 FQNEAQ. The CDR3 DNA follows: TGTGCCAGCAGCTTATTCCCCCTGATCCGGACGACGCGGACCGGGGAGCTGTTTTTT. This codes for CASSLFPLIRTTRTGELFF.

J is TRBJ2-1 and V is TRBV7-9; 10 bases map to TRBD1. Germline CDR1 reads SEHNR; CDR2 reads FQNEAQ (reference sequence). The V segment lost 5 bases and the J segment 2 bases; nucleotides outside the gene matches: 3. CDR3 length: 15 residues. CDR3 bases: TGTGCCAGCAGCCTAGGACAGGGGGCCTACAATGAGCAGTTCTTC. It is translated as CASSLGQGAYNEQFF.

The chain joins TRBV4-3 to TRBJ1-5, with a tentative D call TRBD1 (5 bases). Germline V gives CDR1 LGHNA, CDR2 YSLEER. Trimming pared 3 bases from V and 16 bases from J, leaving 13 bases between. The CDR3 consists of 11 residues. The CDR3 loop reads CASSHGGEVHF. CDR3 coding DNA: TGCGCCAGCAGCCACGGGGGGGAGGTACATTTT.

The chain recombines TRBV6-1 with TRBJ1-2; the D gene is possibly TRBD1 (6 bases). V lost 6 bases to trimming and J lost 4 bases, with 12 bases between them. This CDR3 contains 13 residues. Per germline, CDR1 MNHNS and CDR2 SASEGT. The DNA for the CDR3 is TGTGCCAGCAGGCCACAGGGCACCTATGGCTACACCTTC. The encoded protein is CASRPQGTYGYTF.

The V and J genes are TRBV7-2 and TRBJ2-1; no firm D call. The germline gives CDR1 SGHTA, CDR2 FQGNSA. There are 14 residues in the CDR3. Trimming took off 3 bases at V and 6 bases at J, with 12 bases between the two ends. The CDR3 DNA follows: TGTGCCAGCAGCTTTCGTCGGGCCCCCAATGAGCAGTTCTTC. This codes for CASSFRRAPNEQFF.